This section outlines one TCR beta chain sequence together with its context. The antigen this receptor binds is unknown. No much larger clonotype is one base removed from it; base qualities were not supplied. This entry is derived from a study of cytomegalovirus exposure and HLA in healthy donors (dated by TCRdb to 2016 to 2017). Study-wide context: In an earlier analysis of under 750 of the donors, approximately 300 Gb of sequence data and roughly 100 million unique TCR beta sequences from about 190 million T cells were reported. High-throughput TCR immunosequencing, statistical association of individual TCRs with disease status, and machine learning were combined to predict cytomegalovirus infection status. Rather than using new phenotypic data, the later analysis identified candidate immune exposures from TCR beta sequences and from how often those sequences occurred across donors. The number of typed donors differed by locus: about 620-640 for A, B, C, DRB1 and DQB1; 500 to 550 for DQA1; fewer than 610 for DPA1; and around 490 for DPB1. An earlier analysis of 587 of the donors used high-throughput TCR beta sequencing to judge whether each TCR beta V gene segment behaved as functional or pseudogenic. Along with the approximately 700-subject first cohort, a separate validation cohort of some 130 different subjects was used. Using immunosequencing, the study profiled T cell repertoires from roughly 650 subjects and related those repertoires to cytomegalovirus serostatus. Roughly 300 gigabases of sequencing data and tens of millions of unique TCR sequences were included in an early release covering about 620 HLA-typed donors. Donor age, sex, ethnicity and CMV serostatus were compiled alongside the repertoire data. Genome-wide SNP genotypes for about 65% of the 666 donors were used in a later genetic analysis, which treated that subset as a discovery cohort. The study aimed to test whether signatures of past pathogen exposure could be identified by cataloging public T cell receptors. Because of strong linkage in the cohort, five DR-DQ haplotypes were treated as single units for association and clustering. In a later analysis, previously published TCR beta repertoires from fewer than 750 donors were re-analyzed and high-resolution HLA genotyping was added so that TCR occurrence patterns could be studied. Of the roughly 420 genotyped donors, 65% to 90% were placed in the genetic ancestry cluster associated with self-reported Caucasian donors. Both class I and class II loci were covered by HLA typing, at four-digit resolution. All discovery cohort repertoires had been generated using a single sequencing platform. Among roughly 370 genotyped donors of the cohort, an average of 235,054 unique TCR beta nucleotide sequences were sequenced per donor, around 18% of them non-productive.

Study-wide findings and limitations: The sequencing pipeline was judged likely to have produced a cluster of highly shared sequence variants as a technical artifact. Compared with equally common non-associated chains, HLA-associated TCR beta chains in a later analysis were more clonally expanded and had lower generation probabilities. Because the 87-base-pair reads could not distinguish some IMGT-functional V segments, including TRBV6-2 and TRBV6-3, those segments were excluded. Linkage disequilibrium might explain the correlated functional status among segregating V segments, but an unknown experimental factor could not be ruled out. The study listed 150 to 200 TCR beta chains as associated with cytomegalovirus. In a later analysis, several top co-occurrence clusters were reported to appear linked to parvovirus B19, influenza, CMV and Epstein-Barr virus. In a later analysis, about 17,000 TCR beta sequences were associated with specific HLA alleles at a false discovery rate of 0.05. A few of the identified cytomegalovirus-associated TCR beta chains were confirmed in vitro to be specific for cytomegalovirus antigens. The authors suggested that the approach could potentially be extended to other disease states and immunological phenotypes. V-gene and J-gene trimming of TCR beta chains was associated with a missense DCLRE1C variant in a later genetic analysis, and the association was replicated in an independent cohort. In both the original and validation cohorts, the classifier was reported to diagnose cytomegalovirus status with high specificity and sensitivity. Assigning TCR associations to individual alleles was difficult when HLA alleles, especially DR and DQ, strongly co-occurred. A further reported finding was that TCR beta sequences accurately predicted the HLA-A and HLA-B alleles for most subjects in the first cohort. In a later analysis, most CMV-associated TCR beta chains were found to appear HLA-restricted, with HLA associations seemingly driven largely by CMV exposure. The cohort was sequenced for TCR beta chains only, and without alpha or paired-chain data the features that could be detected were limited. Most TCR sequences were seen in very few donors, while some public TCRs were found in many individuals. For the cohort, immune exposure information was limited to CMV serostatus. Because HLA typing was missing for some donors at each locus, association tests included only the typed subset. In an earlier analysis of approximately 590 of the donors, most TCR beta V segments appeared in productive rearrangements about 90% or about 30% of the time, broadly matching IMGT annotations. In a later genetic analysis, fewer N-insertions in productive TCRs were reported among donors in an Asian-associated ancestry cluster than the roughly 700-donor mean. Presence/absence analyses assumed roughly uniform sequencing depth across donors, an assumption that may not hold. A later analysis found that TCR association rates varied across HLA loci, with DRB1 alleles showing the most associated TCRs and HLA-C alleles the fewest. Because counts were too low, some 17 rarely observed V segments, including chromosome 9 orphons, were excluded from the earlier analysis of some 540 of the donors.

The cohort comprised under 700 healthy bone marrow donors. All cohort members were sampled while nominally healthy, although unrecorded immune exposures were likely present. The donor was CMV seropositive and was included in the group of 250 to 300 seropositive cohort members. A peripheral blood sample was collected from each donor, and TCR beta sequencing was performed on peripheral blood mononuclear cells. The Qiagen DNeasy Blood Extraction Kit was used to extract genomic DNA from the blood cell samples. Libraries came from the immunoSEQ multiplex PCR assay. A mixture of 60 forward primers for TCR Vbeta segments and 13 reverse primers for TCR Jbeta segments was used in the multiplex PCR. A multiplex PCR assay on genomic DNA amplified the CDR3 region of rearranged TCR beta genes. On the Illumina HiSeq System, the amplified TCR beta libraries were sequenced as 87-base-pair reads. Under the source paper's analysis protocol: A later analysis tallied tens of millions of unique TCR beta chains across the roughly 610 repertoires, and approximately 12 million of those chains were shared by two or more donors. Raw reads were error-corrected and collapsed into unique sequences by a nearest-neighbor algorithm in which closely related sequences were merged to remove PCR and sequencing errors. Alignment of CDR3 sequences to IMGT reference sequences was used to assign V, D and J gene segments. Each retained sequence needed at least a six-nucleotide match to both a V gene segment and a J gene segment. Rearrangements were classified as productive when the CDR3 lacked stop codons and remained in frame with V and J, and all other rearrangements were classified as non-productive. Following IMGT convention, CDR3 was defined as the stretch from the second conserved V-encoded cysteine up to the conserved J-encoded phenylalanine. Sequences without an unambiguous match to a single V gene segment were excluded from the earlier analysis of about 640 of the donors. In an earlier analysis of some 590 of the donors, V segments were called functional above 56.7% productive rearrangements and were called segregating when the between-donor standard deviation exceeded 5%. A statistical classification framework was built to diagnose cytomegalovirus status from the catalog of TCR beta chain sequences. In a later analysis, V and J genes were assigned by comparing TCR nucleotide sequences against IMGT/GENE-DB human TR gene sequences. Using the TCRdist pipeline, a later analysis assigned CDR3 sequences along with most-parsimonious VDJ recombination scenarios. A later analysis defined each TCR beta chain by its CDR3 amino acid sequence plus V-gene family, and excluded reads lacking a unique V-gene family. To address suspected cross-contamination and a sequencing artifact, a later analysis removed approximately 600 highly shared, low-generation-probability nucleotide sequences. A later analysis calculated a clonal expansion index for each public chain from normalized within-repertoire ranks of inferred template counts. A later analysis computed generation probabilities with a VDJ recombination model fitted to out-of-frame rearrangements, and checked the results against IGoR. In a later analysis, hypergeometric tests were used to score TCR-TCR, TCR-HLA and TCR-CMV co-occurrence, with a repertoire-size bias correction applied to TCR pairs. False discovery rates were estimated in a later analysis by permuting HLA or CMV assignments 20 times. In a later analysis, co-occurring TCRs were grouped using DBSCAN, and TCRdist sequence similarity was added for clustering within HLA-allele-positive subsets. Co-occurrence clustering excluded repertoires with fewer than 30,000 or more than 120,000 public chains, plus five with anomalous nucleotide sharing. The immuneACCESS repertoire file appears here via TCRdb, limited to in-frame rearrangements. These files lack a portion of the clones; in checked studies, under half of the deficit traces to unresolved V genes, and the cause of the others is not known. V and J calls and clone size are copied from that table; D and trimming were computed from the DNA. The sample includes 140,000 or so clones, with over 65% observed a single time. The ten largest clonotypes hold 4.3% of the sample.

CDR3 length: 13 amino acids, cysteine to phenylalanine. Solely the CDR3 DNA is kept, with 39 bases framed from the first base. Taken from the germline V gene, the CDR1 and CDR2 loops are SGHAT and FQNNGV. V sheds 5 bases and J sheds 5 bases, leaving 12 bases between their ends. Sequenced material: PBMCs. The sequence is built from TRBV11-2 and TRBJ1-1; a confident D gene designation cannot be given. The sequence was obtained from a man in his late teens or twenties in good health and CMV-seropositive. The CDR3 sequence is CASSDLGVTEAFF. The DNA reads TGTGCCAGCAGCGATCTCGGGGTGACTGAAGCTTTCTTT.